One and the same sample provided the 20 T cell receptor beta chains below, sequenced in a study of prognosis after radiotherapy for stage I lung cancer. The TCR beta CDR3 region was amplified from genomic DNA, with two rounds of multiplex PCR being used for the amplification. Round-one PCR had primers specific to each TRBV and TRBJ gene. TCRdb analysed the multiplex PCR reads with MiXCR anew, one entry per CDR3 protein. The data show 27,000 or so distinct CDR3 sequences, around 38% seen once. The specimen was PBMCs, collected before or after stereotactic body radiation therapy (not recorded which). These receptors were obtained from a donor older than 45 with non-small cell lung cancer.

This clonotype has a count of ten or more. The chain recombines TRBV11-2 with TRBJ2-4, with a possible D match to TRBD2 (5 bases). The CDR3 contains 15 residues. CDR1 is SGHAT, CDR2 FQNNGV, per germline. Trimming took off 1 base at V and 0 bases at J, with 7 bases between the two ends. In DNA form, the CDR3 reads TGTGCCAGCAGCTTAGTGGCGGGAGCCAAAAACATTCAGTACTTC. It is translated as CASSLVAGAKNIQYF.

The chain couples TRBV5-1 to TRBJ1-5; perhaps TRBD1 as D (6 bases). V was cut by 4 bases and J by 6 bases, with 17 bases left in between. The V gene's germline CDR1 is SGHRS and CDR2 YFSETQ. The CDR3 totals 15 residues. The CDR3 spells CASSTSPGTCQPQHF. The CDR3 DNA reads as TGCGCCAGCAGCACTTCTCCGGGGACATGTCAGCCCCAGCATTTT. Looking up the rest from reference TRBV5-1 and TRBJ1-5 gives the full variable domain: KAGVTQTPRYLIKTRGQQVTLSCSPISGHRSVSWYQQTPGQGLQFLFEYFSETQRNKGNFPGRFSGRQFSNSRSEMNVSTLELGDSALYLCASSTSPGTCQPQHFGDGTRLSIL.

This clonotype was detected ten times or more. This chain connects TRBV6-1 to TRBJ2-3, with D tentatively TRBD2 (5 bases). Germline V gene sequence: CDR1 MNHNS, CDR2 SASEGT. The length of the CDR3 is 14 residues. Trimming took 3 bases from V and 3 from J, leaving 10 bases between them. The CDR3 spells CASSEGRGTDTQYF. CDR3 DNA sequence: TGTGCCAGCAGTGAGGGCCGAGGGACAGATACGCAGTATTTT.

Comments on this clonotype: A read error may produce the germline difference seen at one junction end. The CDR3 spells CASSEHGAGANVPTF. The CDR3 coding sequence is TGTGCCAGCAGTGAACATGGGGCTGGTGCCAACGTCCCGACTTTC. V usage is TRBV6-2 or TRBV6-3 and J usage is TRBJ2-6; possible D gene TRBD1, 5 bases. This CDR3 has 15 amino acids. The germline gives CDR1 MNHEY, CDR2 SVGEGT.

About this clonotype: Mismatch with germline at one junction end may stem from a read error. V usage is TRBV6-1 and J usage is TRBJ2-7; D perhaps matches TRBD2 (6 bases). The CDR3 contains 11 residues. Germline V gives CDR1 MNHNS, CDR2 SASEGT. CDR3 in DNA: TGTGCCAGCAGTGAAATGCAGACTAGGGAGTTC. This codes for CASSEMQTREF.

This clonotype has only one observation. The chain is built from TRBV19 and TRBJ2-1, with TRBD2 as a possible D gene (6 bases). Germline assignment: CDR1 LNHDA and CDR2 SQIVND (reference sequence). V lost 1 base and J 2 bases, leaving 12 bases between the germline ends. The CDR3 length is 16 residues. DNA for the CDR3: TGTGCCAGTAGTATAGCGGGAGATAGGACCTACAATGAGCAGTTCTTC. As protein: CASSIAGDRTYNEQFF.

Ten or more counts support this clonotype. The CDR3, as DNA: TGTGCCAGCAGTCAGTACAGGGTTGTTGGGGAGACCCAGTACTTC. It specifies CASSQYRVVGETQYF. This sequence joins TRBV6-1 and TRBJ2-5, with a weak D call TRBD1 (6 bases). CDR3 length: 15 amino acids. V shed 5 bases and J shed 5 bases, with 18 bases lying between them. Looked up from germline, CDR1 is MNHNS and CDR2 is SASEGT.

Worth noting for this clonotype: Germline and junction disagree at one end, which may indicate a read error. V and J are TRBV6-1 and TRBJ2-2; perhaps TRBD2 as D (6 bases). The CDR3 runs to 17 residues. Germline loops: CDR1 MNHNS, CDR2 SASEGT. Written as DNA, the CDR3 is TGTGCCAGCCGAAGTAGGAGGGTCCGGTCGAATACCGGGGAGCTGTTTTTT. Translating it yields CASRSRRVRSNTGELFF.

In this sample, this clonotype is medium-sized. This rearrangement joins TRBV19 to TRBJ2-3, with no clear D. The CDR3 runs 14 residues. Germline V gene lookup returns CDR1 LNHDA and CDR2 SQIVND (reference sequence). V was trimmed by 5 bases and J by 5 bases, leaving 14 bases between them. The CDR3 DNA reads as TGTGCCAGTAGTCCAAATTCCTGGGTAGATACGCAGTATTTT. Encoded protein: CASSPNSWVDTQYF.

In the case of this clonotype: A read error may be the cause here, since a much bigger clone is one base away. The rearrangement joins TRBV7-9 to TRBJ1-4; D is perhaps TRBD1 (5 bases). Germline lookup yields CDR1 SEHNR and CDR2 FQNEAQ (reference sequence). This CDR3 has 13 residues. The V end was cut by 5 bases, the J end by 7 bases, with 11 bases between. The DNA for the CDR3 is TGTGCCAGCAGCCTCTCGACAGCTGAAAAACTGTTTTTT. It codes for CASSLSTAEKLFF. The whole variable domain, remainder taken from reference TRBV7-9 and TRBJ1-4, is DTGVSQNPRHKITKRGQNVTFRCDPISEHNRLYWYRQTLGQGPEFLTYFQNEAQLEKSRLLSDRFSAERPKGSFSTLEIQRTEQGDSAMYLCASSLSTAEKLFFGSGTQLSVL.

This clonotype was seen repeatedly, ten times or more. The chain uses TRBV27 and TRBJ2-3; the D is unclear. V was shortened by 6 bases and J by 4 bases, with 17 bases between the two germline ends. The V gene's germline CDR1 is MNHEY and CDR2 SMNVEV (reference sequence). This CDR3 contains 15 residues. The CDR3 loop reads CASRPGPRGADTQYF. The CDR3 nucleotides read TGTGCCAGCAGACCCGGGCCGCGTGGGGCAGATACGCAGTATTTT.

As to this clonotype: This could be a read error, since a much larger clone is one nucleotide away. V usage is TRBV5-4 and J usage is TRBJ2-3; TRBD2 matches 8 bases. Germline CDR1 reads SGHNT; CDR2 reads YYREEE (reference sequence). The CDR3 length is 16 residues. With V trimmed by 0 bases and J by 6 bases, 9 bases remained unmatched. CDR3 nucleotides: TGTGCCAGCAGCTTGGTGACGGGGGGGCGGGTGGATACGCAGTATTTT. Amino acid sequence: CASSLVTGGRVDTQYF.

This clonotype was seen at least ten times. The rearrangement joins TRBV20-1 to TRBJ1-2, with TRBD1 matching over 7 bases. V lost 5 bases to trimming and J lost 4 bases; unmatched junction nucleotides: 4. CDR3 length: 12 amino acids. Germline V CDR1 and CDR2: DFQATT, SNEGSKA (reference sequence). CDR3: CSAVTGTYGYTF. The CDR3 region has the DNA TGCAGTGCTGTGACAGGGACCTATGGCTACACCTTC.

In this sample, this clonotype turned up many times. This rearrangement joins TRBV7-9 to TRBJ2-2, with D possibly being TRBD1 or TRBD2 (5 bases each). V was trimmed by 7 bases and J by 6 bases, leaving 18 bases between them. This CDR3 comprises 15 residues. Germline assignment: CDR1 SEHNR and CDR2 FQNEAQ (reference sequence). This CDR3 reads CASNPSGAGPGELFF. The CDR3 DNA sequence: TGTGCCAGCAATCCCTCCGGGGCTGGGCCCGGGGAGCTGTTTTTT.

This chain uses TRBV19 with TRBJ1-2; D remains ambiguous. The germline CDR1 and CDR2 sequences are LNHDA and SQIVND (reference sequence). The V and J ends lost 8 bases and 6 bases respectively, with 10 bases between them. The CDR3 spans 11 residues. In DNA form, the CDR3 reads TGTGCCAGTTCCCAGAGAGATGGCTACACCTTC. Protein sequence: CASSQRDGYTF.

This sequence joins TRBV6-9 and TRBJ2-3, with D uncertain. Germline-derived CDR1 and CDR2 are MNHGY and SVAAGI. The CDR3 is 15 residues long. V lost 4 bases and J lost 1, with 12 bases in between. The CDR3 sequence: CASSLASLGTDTQYF. Here the CDR3 DNA reads TGTGCCAGCAGTTTAGCCTCCCTAGGCACAGATACGCAGTATTTT.

V is TRBV5-4 and J is TRBJ1-3; D gene ambiguous. Germline V gene lookup returns CDR1 SGHNT and CDR2 YYREEE (reference sequence). The length of the CDR3 is 13 residues. The V gene lost 0 bases and the J gene lost 8 bases, with 9 bases spanning the gap. In DNA, the CDR3 is TGTGCCAGCAGCTTGGAGGGAGAGTACACCATATATTTT. Protein product: CASSLEGEYTIYF. The complete variable domain, with remaining parts taken from reference TRBV5-4 and TRBJ1-3, reads ETGVTQSPTHLIKTRGQQVTLRCSSQSGHNTVSWYQQALGQGPQFIFQYYREEENGRGNFPPRFSGLQFPNYSSELNVNALELDDSALYLCASSLEGEYTIYFGEGSWLTVV.

This clonotype was recorded at least ten times. The chain joins TRBV9 to TRBJ2-7, with TRBD2 matching over 15 bases. Germline values: CDR1 SGDLS, CDR2 YYNGEE. V lost 3 bases, J lost 5 bases, and 3 bases stayed unmatched. The CDR3 is 15 residues long. CDR3 sequence reads: CASSGRTSGGDEQYF. CDR3 sequence (DNA): TGTGCCAGCAGCGGTCGGACTAGCGGGGGGGACGAGCAGTACTTC.

Worth noting for this clonotype: A read error may account for a junction end that differs from germline. This chain joins TRBV12-3 or TRBV12-4 and TRBJ2-2; D possibly matches TRBD1 or TRBD2 (5 bases each). The CDR3 totals 13 residues. In DNA, the CDR3 is TGTGCCAGCAGTTTCAGTGGGGTAGGGGAGCTGTTTTTC. Encoded protein: CASSFSGVGELFF.

Concerning this clonotype: Given a far larger clone just one base away, this is likely a sequencing read error. The gene calls are TRBV2 and TRBJ1-2; possible D gene TRBD1, 6 bases. V was cut by 7 bases and J by 3 bases, with 12 bases left in between. CDR1 is SNHLY and CDR2 is FYNNEI in the germline V gene. The length of the CDR3 is 13 residues. The CDR3: CASILGADYGYTF. CDR3 DNA: TGTGCCAGCATCTTGGGGGCAGACTATGGCTACACCTTC.